A single sample is the source of the 15 T cell receptor beta chains below, sequenced in a study of T cell clones after liver transplantation. Sequenced by immunoSEQ multiplex PCR; TCRdb stores in-frame clones only, minus some. The sample has 50,000 or so clones, approximately 87% seen once. The material was CD8+ T cells from blood, obtained 12 months after liver transplant. The receptors were gathered from a human patient who received a liver transplant. Some T cells may have originated in the graft donor.

This chain uses TRBV29-1 with TRBJ1-1; D remains ambiguous. Trimming took off 6 bases at V and 5 bases at J, with 10 bases between the two ends. This CDR3 comprises 11 residues. Germline V gene lookup returns CDR1 SQVTM and CDR2 ANQGSEA. CDR3: CSVRGRTEAFF. The CDR3, as DNA: TGCAGCGTGAGAGGGAGGACTGAAGCTTTCTTT.

The V call is TRBV7-9, the J call TRBJ2-6, with unresolved D. This CDR3 contains 14 residues. With 3 bases removed from V and 3 bases from J, the gap between germline ends came to 6 bases. In germline, CDR1 is SEHNR, CDR2 FQNEAQ (reference sequence). CDR3 loop: CASSFDLGANVLTF. DNA for the CDR3: TGTGCCAGCAGCTTCGACCTTGGGGCCAACGTCCTGACTTTC.

The CDR3 region is CASSTSGSKNIQYF. The CDR3 DNA reads TGTGCCAGTAGTACCTCCGGGTCCAAAAACATTCAGTACTTC. The rearrangement links TRBV19 to TRBJ2-4; no firm D call. The CDR3 is made up of 14 amino acids. Germline assignment: CDR1 LNHDA and CDR2 SQIVND (reference sequence). V dropped 4 bases and J dropped 2 bases, with 9 bases sitting between them.

The gene calls are TRBV11-2 and TRBJ2-7; D ambiguous. CDR1 and CDR2 (germline): SGHAT, FQNNGV. The ends were cut back, 3 bases at V and 2 bases at J, with 8 bases in the middle. CDR3 length: 13 amino acids. CDR3 in amino acids: CASSFDPTYEQYF. The CDR3 DNA reads as TGTGCCAGCAGCTTCGACCCCACCTACGAGCAGTACTTC.

The rearrangement joins TRBV4-1 to TRBJ2-3; no reliable D call. Between the trimmed V and J ends, which lost 4 bases and 1 base, there was a span of 9 bases. CDR1 is MGHRA, CDR2 YSYEKL, per germline. This CDR3 comprises 14 residues. CDR3 region: CASSPSSGTDTQYF. The CDR3 nucleotides are TGCGCCAGCAGCCCCAGTAGTGGCACAGATACGCAGTATTTT.

The chain uses TRBV2 and TRBJ2-3; 10 nucleotides align to TRBD2. The V segment lost 8 bases and the J segment 4 bases; nucleotides outside the gene matches: 0. Per germline, CDR1 SNHLY and CDR2 FYNNEI. CDR3 length: 12 amino acids. The DNA of the CDR3 is TGTGCCAGCGGGACTAGCGCAGATACGCAGTATTTT. Protein sequence: CASGTSADTQYF.

This chain connects TRBV4-2 to TRBJ2-1, with D possibly matching TRBD2 (5 bases). The V end lost 3 bases, the J end lost 7 bases, and 13 bases lay between the germline ends. CDR1 LGHNA and CDR2 YNFKEQ come from the germline V gene. This CDR3 spans 14 amino acids. The DNA for the CDR3 is TGTGCCAGCAGCCATGGGCTAGCAGGTAATGAGCAGTTCTTC. The encoded protein is CASSHGLAGNEQFF.

This clone appeared a few times. Other nucleotide sequences from this sample produce the same CDR3. This rearrangement joins TRBV5-1 to TRBJ1-2, with D perhaps matching TRBD1 (6 bases). V shed 3 bases and J shed 8 bases, with 14 bases lying between them. Germline loops: CDR1 SGHRS, CDR2 YFSETQ. This CDR3 is built from 13 residues. This CDR3 reads CASSSGGARGYTF. In nucleotides, the CDR3 is TGCGCCAGCAGCTCCGGGGGGGCTCGAGGCTACACCTTC.

In its sample, this clone was seen a few times. The rearrangement uses TRBV19 and TRBJ1-1, with D uncertain. CDR1 and CDR2 (germline): LNHDA, SQIVND (reference sequence). With 4 bases removed from V and 4 bases from J, the gap between germline ends came to 16 bases. The CDR3 has 15 residues. CDR3 sequence reads: CASSNLGRRGTEAFF. In nucleotides, the CDR3 is TGTGCCAGTAGTAACCTAGGGCGTCGAGGCACTGAAGCTTTCTTT.

This clone showed up just a few times. The genes are TRBV27 and TRBJ2-4; the D gene is possibly TRBD1 (6 bases). CDR3 length equals 15 residues. The germline CDR1 and CDR2 sequences are MNHEY and SMNVEV (reference sequence). The V end lost 7 bases, the J end lost 0 bases, and 13 bases lay between the germline ends. The CDR3 loop reads CASKTGELAKNIQYF. The CDR3 DNA is TGTGCCAGCAAGACAGGAGAACTAGCCAAAAACATTCAGTACTTC.

This chain joins TRBV28 and TRBJ1-2, with D tentatively TRBD1 (5 bases). The CDR3 contains 14 residues. Per germline, CDR1 MDHEN and CDR2 SYDVKM. Deletions cut 5 bases from V and 8 bases from J, with 18 bases between. CDR3 sequence reads: CASSLPLGRGGYTF. CDR3 nucleotide sequence: TGTGCCAGCAGTCTCCCCCTGGGACGGGGGGGCTACACCTTC.

V and J are TRBV28 and TRBJ1-5; D is possibly TRBD1 (5 bases). The CDR3 is made up of 15 amino acids. Germline V CDR1 and CDR2: MDHEN, SYDVKM. Trimming took off 2 bases at V and 5 bases at J, with 13 bases between the two ends. Here the CDR3 reads CASSLEVSGHQPQHF. DNA for the CDR3: TGTGCCAGCAGTTTAGAGGTCTCGGGGCATCAGCCCCAGCATTTT.

The chain is built from TRBV4-3 and TRBJ1-2; D might be TRBD1 (5 bases). CDR1 and CDR2 (germline): LGHNA, YSLEER. The CDR3 spans 16 residues. Deletions cut 4 bases from V and 4 bases from J, with 19 bases between. DNA of the CDR3: TGCGCCAGCAGCCTTTGGACTGAGCAGAGGGGCTATGGCTACACCTTC. It codes for CASSLWTEQRGYGYTF.

This clone was recorded once. This chain connects TRBV6-5 to TRBJ2-1; D remains unclear. Germline-derived CDR1 and CDR2 are MNHEY and SVGAGI. There are 11 residues in the CDR3. Deletions cut 8 bases from V and 4 bases from J, with 6 bases between. The CDR3 coding sequence is TGTGCCAGCTCTCGGTACAATGAGCAGTTCTTC. Encoded protein: CASSRYNEQFF.

The chain employs TRBV27 and TRBJ2-3, with D possibly being TRBD1 (5 bases). Deletions cut 8 bases from V and 5 bases from J, with 20 bases between. The CDR3 is made up of 15 amino acids. CDR1 and CDR2 from the germline V gene are MNHEY and SMNVEV (reference sequence). The CDR3 sequence: CASHPLTGVIDTQYF. CDR3 DNA sequence: TGTGCCAGCCACCCCCTAACAGGAGTTATAGATACGCAGTATTTT.